The T cell receptor (beta chain) described here comes from a study of regulatory T cells in long-lasting Graves disease. A few counts support this clonotype. iRepertoire HTBI primers and Arm-PCR of CDR3 regions built TCR beta libraries. TCRdb independently ran MiXCR on the multiplex PCR reads; one entry per CDR3 protein. The data contain almost 450,000 distinct CDR3 sequences, about 15% of them singletons. The time point denotes: newly diagnosed GD, antithyroid drugs for less than 3 months. RNA extracted from PBMCs served as the sequencing template. The CDR3 runs 16 residues. V gave up 10 bases and J gave up 1 base, with 20 bases separating them. These sequences were also reported in another study, on T cells in Graves' hyperthyroidism and ophthalmopathy.

The chain employs TRBV12-3 or TRBV12-4 and TRBJ1-3; D is possibly TRBD1 (6 bases). The specimen comprised peripheral blood mononuclear cells (PBMCs), sampled at new diagnosis, from a patient treated with antithyroid drugs. The TCR originated in a woman between 25 and 40 years old with Graves disease. The CDR3 DNA reads TGTGCCACCGCTAGACGGGGGGGGCTTTCTGGAAACACCATATATTTT. Protein product: CATARRGGLSGNTIYF.